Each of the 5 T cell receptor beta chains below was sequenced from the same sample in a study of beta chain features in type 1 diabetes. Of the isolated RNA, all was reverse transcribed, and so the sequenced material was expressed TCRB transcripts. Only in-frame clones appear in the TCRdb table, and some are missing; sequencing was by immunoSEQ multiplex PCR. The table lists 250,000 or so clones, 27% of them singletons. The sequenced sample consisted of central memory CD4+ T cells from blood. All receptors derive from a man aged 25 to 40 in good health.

The CDR3 DNA reads TGTGCCAGCAGCAAAATCGGGACAGTTGACGAGCAGTACTTC. Translating it yields CASSKIGTVDEQYF. This chain links TRBV21-1 with TRBJ2-7; the D call in the table, TRBD1, was not verified against the DNA. TRBV21-1 is classified as a pseudogene. CDR3 length: 14 amino acids.

CDR3 residues: CASSIENRNTGELFF. DNA of the CDR3: TGTGCCAGTAGTATAGAGAACAGGAACACCGGGGAGCTGTTTTTT. J is TRBJ2-2 and V is TRBV19; D is unresolved. The CDR3 runs to 15 residues. Germline-derived CDR1 and CDR2 are LNHDA and SQIVND (reference sequence). V shed 0 bases and J shed 1 base, with 6 bases lying between them.

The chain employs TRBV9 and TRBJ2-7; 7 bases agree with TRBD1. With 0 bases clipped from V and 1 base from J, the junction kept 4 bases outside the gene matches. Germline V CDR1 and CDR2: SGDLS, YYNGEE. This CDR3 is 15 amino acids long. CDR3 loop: CASSVGGGKSYEQYF. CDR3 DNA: TGTGCCAGCAGCGTAGGAGGGGGCAAATCCTACGAGCAGTACTTC.

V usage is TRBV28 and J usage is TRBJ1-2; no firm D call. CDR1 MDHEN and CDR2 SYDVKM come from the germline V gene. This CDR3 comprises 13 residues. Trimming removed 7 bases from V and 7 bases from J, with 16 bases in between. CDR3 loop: CASTAGVGGGYTF. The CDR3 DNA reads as TGTGCCAGCACGGCGGGCGTAGGTGGTGGCTACACCTTC.

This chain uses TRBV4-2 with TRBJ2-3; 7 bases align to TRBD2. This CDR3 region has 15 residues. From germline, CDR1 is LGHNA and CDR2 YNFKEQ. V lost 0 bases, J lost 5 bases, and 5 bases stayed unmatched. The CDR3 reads CASSQEGGDLDTQYF. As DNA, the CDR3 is TGTGCCAGCAGCCAAGAGGGGGGGGACCTAGATACGCAGTATTTT.